The TCR beta chain under discussion was sequenced for a study of CD8 T cells in Susac syndrome. Random hexamers served to reverse transcribe roughly 0.45 to 1 ug RNA. Amplification of TCR beta CDR3 across 54 Vbeta and 13 Jbeta was performed with immunoSEQ multiplex PCR. One entry per CDR3 protein, called by TCRdb with MiXCR from the immunoSEQ multiplex PCR reads. The data contain approximately 270,000 distinct CDR3 sequences, about 94% of them seen just once; the ten biggest clones take up 0.055% to 0.075%. The germline V gene encodes CDR1 KGHSH and CDR2 LQKENI. V shed 0 bases and J shed 5 bases, with 8 bases lying between them. The length of the CDR3 is 14 residues. Overall study results and limits: The study conceded that its TCR sequencing and HLA analysis involved relatively few individuals.

This clonotype turned up a few times. Antigen specificity is unknown. The specimen was CD4+ T cells from PBMCs. This clonotype was obtained from a human donor with multiple sclerosis. The V call is TRBV18, the J call TRBJ1-5; the D gene is possibly TRBD1 (6 bases). In DNA form, the CDR3 reads TGTGCCAGCTCACCACCGGGGGCACATCAGCCCCAGCATTTT. Amino acids: CASSPPGAHQPQHF.